The 5 T cell receptor beta chains reported below all come from one sample, sequenced in a study of tumor and adjacent non-tumor tissue in lung cancer. This sample's RNA came from whole unsorted tissue. Three rounds of nested PCR, following a modified ARM-PCR protocol, produced the TCRbeta library. TCRdb itself ran the multiplex PCR reads through MiXCR, one entry per CDR3 protein. The top ten clones hold roughly 13% of a sample with 120,000 or so distinct CDR3 sequences, 55% to 75% of them seen once. The sample comprised lung tumor tissue. Receptors were obtained from a man aged 25 to 40 with non-small cell lung cancer.

A word on this clonotype: This clone may be a read error of a much larger clone one base away. V usage is TRBV6-1 and J usage is TRBJ2-6; the D gene is possibly TRBD1 (5 bases). The germline CDR1 and CDR2 sequences are MNHNS and SASEGT. This CDR3 comprises 15 residues. The CDR3 protein is CASSADISGANVRTF. CDR3 bases: TGTGCCAGCAGTGCCGACATCTCTGGGGCCAACGTCCGGACTTTC.

This clonotype was counted at least ten times. V usage is TRBV12-3 or TRBV12-4 and J usage is TRBJ2-3; the match to TRBD1 covers 10 bases. The CDR3 length is 14 residues. V lost 6 bases, J lost 6 bases, and 6 bases stayed unmatched. CDR3 DNA sequence: TGTGCCAGCAGCCTGACAGGGGGCCACGATACGCAGTATTTT. Its translation: CASSLTGGHDTQYF.

For this clonotype: This may come from a read error, since a much larger clone is one base off. The V and J genes are TRBV6-6 and TRBJ1-3, with D uncertain. This CDR3 has 15 residues. CDR1 MNHNY and CDR2 SVGAGI come from the germline V gene (reference sequence). The CDR3 nucleotides read TGTGTCAGCGGATTTTTGACTGCCTCTGGAAACACCATATATTTT. This gives the protein CVSGFLTASGNTIYF.

This clonotype was detected a few times. The chain employs TRBV20-1 and TRBJ2-7; D is undetermined. V lost 1 base and J 10 bases, leaving 14 bases between the germline ends. The CDR3 runs to 12 residues. Looked up from germline, CDR1 is DFQATT and CDR2 is SNEGSKA (reference sequence). The CDR3 region has the DNA TGCAGTGCTAGAGTATTCGCGAGTTCTCAGTACTTC. This gives the protein CSARVFASSQYF.

This clonotype was picked up one time. The junction departs from germline at one end; a sequencing error may be responsible. V usage is TRBV4-1 and J usage is TRBJ1-1; TRBD1 is a possible D gene (6 bases). This CDR3 has 13 amino acids. Germline assignment: CDR1 MGHRA and CDR2 YSYEKL. DNA of the CDR3: TGCGCCAGCAGCCTCACAGGGTACACTGAAACTTTCTTT. This translates into CASSLTGYTETFF.